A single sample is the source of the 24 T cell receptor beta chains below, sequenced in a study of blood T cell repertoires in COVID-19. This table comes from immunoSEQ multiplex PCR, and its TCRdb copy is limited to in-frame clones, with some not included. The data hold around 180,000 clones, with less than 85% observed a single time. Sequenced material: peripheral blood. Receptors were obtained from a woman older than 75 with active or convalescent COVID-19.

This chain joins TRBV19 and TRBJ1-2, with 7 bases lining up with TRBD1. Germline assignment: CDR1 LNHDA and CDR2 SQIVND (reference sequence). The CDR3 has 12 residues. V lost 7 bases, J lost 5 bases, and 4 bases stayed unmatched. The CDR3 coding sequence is TGTGCCAGTAAGCCAGGGGGATATGGCTACACCTTC. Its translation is CASKPGGYGYTF.

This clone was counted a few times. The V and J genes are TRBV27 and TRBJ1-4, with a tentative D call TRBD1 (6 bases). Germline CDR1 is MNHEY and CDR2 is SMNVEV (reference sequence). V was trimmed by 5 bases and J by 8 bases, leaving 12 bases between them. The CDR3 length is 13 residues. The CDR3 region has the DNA TGTGCCAGCAGTACAGGGATTAGGGAAAAACTGTTTTTT. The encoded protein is CASSTGIREKLFF.

CDR3 sequence reads: CASSLNGGHTEAFF. The CDR3 nucleotides read TGCGCCAGCAGCTTGAATGGAGGGCACACTGAAGCTTTCTTT. The chain has TRBV5-1 and TRBJ1-1, with D hard to call. The CDR3 loop spans 14 amino acids. V lost 1 base and J 3 bases, leaving 10 bases between the germline ends. Germline lookup yields CDR1 SGHRS and CDR2 YFSETQ. Complete variable domain (other parts from reference TRBV5-1 and TRBJ1-1): KAGVTQTPRYLIKTRGQQVTLSCSPISGHRSVSWYQQTPGQGLQFLFEYFSETQRNKGNFPGRFSGRQFSNSRSEMNVSTLELGDSALYLCASSLNGGHTEAFFGQGTRLTVV.

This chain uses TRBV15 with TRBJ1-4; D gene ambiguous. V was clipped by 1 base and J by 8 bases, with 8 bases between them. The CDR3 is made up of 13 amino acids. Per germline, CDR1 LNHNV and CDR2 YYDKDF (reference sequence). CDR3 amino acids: CATSRARGEKLFF. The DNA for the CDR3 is TGTGCCACCAGCAGAGCGCGGGGAGAAAAACTGTTTTTT.

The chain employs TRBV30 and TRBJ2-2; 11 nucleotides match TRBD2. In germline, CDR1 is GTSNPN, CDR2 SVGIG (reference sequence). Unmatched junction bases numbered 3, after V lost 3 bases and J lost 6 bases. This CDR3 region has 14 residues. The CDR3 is CAWRLAGVPGELFF. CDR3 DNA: TGTGCCTGGAGACTAGCGGGAGTCCCCGGGGAGCTGTTTTTT.

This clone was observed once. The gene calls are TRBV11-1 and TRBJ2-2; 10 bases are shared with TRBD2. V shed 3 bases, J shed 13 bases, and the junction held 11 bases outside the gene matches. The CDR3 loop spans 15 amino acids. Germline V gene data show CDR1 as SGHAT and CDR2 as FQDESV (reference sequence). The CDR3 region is CASSFPAGGPRGLFF. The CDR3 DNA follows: TGTGCCAGCAGCTTCCCAGCGGGAGGGCCAAGGGGGCTGTTTTTT.

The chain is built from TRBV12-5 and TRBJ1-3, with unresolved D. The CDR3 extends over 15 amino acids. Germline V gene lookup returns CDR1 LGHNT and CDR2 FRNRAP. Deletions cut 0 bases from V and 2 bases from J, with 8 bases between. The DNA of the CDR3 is TGTGCTAGTGGTTTGGTACTCTCAACTGGAAACACCATATATTTT. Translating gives CASGLVLSTGNTIYF.

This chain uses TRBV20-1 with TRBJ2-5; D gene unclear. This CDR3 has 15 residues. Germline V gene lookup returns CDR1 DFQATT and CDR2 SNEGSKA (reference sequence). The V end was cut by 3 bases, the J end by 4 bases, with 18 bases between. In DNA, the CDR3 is TGCAGTGCTAGTCCTGGATTGACCGGCGGAGAGACCCAGTACTTC. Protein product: CSASPGLTGGETQYF.

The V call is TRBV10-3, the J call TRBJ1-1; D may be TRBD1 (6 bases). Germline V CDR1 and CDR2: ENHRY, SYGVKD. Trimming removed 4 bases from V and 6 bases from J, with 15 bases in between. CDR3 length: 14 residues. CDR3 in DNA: TGTGCCATCAGTGGGACAGCCGAAGGGGCTGAAGCTTTCTTT. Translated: CAISGTAEGAEAFF.

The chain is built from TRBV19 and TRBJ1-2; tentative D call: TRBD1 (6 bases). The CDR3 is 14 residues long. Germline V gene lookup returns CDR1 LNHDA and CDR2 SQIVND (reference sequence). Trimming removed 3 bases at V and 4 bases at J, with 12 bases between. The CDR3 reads CASSISEDSYGYTF. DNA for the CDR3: TGTGCCAGTAGTATCTCCGAGGACAGCTATGGCTACACCTTC.

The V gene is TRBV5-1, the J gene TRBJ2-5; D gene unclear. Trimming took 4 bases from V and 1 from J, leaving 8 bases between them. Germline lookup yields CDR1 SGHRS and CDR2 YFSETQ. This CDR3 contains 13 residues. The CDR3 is CASSPEPQETQYF. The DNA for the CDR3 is TGCGCCAGCAGCCCTGAGCCCCAAGAGACCCAGTACTTC.

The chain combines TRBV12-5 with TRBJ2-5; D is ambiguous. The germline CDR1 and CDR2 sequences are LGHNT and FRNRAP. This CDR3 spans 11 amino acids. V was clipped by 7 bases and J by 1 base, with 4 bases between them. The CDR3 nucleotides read TGTGCTAGTGAACTCCAAGAGACCCAGTACTTC. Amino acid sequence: CASELQETQYF. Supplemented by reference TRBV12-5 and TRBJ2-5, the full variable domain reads DARVTQTPRHKVTEMGQEVTMRCQPILGHNTVFWYRQTMMQGLELLAYFRNRAPLDDSGMPKDRFSAEMPDATLATLKIQPSEPRDSAVYFCASELQETQYFGPGTRLLVL.

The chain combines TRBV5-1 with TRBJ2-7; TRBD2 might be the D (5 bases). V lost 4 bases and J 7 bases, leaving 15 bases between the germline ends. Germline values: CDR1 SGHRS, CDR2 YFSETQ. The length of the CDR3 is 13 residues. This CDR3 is CASSMNTRGEQYF. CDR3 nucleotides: TGCGCCAGCAGCATGAATACCCGAGGGGAGCAGTACTTC.

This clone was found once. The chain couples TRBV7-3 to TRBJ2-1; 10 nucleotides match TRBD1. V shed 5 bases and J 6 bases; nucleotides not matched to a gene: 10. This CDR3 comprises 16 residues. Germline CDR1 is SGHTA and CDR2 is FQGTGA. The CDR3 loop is CASSRLPGTGVNEQFF. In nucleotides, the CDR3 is TGTGCCAGCAGCCGCCTCCCCGGGACAGGGGTCAATGAGCAGTTCTTC.

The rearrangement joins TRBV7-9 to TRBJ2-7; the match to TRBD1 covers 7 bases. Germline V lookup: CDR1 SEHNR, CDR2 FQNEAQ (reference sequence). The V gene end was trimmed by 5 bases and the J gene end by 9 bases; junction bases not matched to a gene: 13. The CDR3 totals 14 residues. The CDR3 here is CASSSTATGYVQYF. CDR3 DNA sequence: TGTGCCAGCAGCAGTACTGCGACAGGGTATGTGCAGTACTTC.

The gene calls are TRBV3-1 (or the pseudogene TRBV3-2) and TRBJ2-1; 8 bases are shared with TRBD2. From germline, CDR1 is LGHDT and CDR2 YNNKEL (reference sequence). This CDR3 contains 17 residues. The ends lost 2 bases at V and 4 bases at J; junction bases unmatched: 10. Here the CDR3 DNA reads TGTGCCAGCAGCCAATTGGTAGGAGCGGGAGATTACAATGAGCAGTTCTTC. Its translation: CASSQLVGAGDYNEQFF.

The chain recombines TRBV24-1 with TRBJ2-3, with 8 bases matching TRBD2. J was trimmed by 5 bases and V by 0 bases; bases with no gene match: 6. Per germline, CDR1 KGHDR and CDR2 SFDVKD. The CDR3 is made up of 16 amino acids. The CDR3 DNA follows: TGTGCCACCAGTGATTTGAACGGGAGGGCCGTAGATACGCAGTATTTT. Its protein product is CATSDLNGRAVDTQYF.

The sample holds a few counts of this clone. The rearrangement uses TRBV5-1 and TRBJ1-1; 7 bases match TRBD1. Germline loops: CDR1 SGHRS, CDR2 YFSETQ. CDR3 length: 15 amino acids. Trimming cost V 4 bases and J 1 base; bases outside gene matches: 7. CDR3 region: CASSVTGWRNTEAFF. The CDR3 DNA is TGCGCCAGCAGCGTGACAGGGTGGAGGAACACTGAAGCTTTCTTT.

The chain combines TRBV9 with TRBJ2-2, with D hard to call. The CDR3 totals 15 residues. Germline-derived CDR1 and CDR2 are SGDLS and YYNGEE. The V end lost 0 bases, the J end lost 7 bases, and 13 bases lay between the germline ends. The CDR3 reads CASSVAVSPVGELFF. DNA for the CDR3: TGTGCCAGCAGCGTAGCGGTCTCCCCTGTCGGGGAGCTGTTTTTT.

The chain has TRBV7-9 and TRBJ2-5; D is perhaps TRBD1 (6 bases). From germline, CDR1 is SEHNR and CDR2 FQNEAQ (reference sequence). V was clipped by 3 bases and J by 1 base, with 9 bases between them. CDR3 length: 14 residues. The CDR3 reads CASSFDRSQETQYF. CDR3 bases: TGTGCCAGCAGCTTCGACAGGAGCCAAGAGACCCAGTACTTC.

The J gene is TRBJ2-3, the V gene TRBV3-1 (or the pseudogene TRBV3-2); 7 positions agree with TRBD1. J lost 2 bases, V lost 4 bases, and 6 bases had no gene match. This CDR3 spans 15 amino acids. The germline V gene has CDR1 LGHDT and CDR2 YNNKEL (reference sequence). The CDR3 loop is CASSLGTAHTDTQYF. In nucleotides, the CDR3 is TGTGCCAGCAGCCTTGGGACAGCCCACACAGATACGCAGTATTTT.

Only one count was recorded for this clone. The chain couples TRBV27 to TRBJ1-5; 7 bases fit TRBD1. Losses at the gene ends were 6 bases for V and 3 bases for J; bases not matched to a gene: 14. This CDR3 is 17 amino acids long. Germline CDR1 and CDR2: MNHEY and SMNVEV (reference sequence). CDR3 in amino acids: CASSSQTRTGSNQPQHF. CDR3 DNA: TGTGCCAGCAGCTCCCAAACCAGGACAGGCTCCAATCAGCCCCAGCATTTT.

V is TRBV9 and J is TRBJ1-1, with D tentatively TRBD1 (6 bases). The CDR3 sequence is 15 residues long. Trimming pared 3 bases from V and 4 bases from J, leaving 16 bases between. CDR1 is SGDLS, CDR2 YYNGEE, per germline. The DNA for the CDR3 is TGTGCCAGCAGCGCAAGAACAGGGCCGGGCACTGAAGCTTTCTTT. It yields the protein CASSARTGPGTEAFF.

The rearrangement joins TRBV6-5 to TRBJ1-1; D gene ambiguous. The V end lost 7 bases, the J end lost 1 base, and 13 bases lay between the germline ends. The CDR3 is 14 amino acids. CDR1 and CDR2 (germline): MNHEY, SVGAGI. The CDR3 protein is CASTSPSGNTEAFF. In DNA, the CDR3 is TGTGCCAGCACCTCCCCGTCCGGGAACACTGAAGCTTTCTTT.